Listed below are T cell receptor beta chains from one sample, sequenced in a study of beta chain features in type 1 diabetes. The assay was immunoSEQ multiplex PCR, and TCRdb's table has in-frame clones only and misses some. The sample yields approximately 100,000 clones, 40% seen once. Material: stem cell memory CD4+ T cells from blood. These receptors came from a woman aged 18-29 years in good health. Both conserved end residues are part of each CDR3. D genes are given only for firm matches. The size field is filled for only some rows; it gives once, few, many or a size class.

>-|TRBV15|few|TRBJ1-5
TGTGCCACCAGCAGACGGACTGCTAGCAATCAGCCCCAGCATTTT
CATSRRTASNQPQHF
>-|TRBV5-1|-|TRBJ2-4
TGCGCCAGCAGCCTCCCCCGTTCTGCGGCGGCCAAAAACATTCAGTACTTC
CASSLPRSAAAKNIQYF
>-|TRBV19|-|TRBJ2-1
TGTGCCAGTAGTGGTGGGACACCCCAAAATGAGCAGTTCTTC
CASSGGTPQNEQFF
>-|TRBV11-2|-|TRBJ2-2
TGTGCCAGCAGCTTGAGAGGAGTAGCAATGAACACCGGGGAGCTGTTTTTT
CASSLRGVAMNTGELFF
>-|TRBV28|-|TRBJ2-3
TGTGCCAGCAGTTTGGGACTCACAGATACGCAGTATTTT
CASSLGLTDTQYF
>-|TRBV4-2|-|TRBJ1-2
TGTGCCAGCAGCCAAGATCTGGGCAGCTCCCCCGGCTACACCTTC
CASSQDLGSSPGYTF
>TRBD1|TRBV20-1|few|TRBJ1-1
TGCAGTAAACAGGGGGAGACTGAAGCTTTCTTT
CSKQGETEAFF
>-|TRBV6-5|few|TRBJ2-7
TGTGCCAGCAGTTACTCACTCTCCTCCGAGCAGTACTTC
CASSYSLSSEQYF
>TRBD1|TRBV9|-|TRBJ2-1
TGTGCCAGCAGCCCCCGGACAGGGCGAAACAATGAGCAGTTCTTC
CASSPRTGRNNEQFF
>-|TRBV28|-|TRBJ1-1
TGTGCCAGCAGTCTTAACACCAAAGCTTTCTTT
CASSLNTKAFF
>TRBD2|TRBV7-2|-|TRBJ2-1
TGTGCCAGCAGCTTCTCCAGGGCGGGAGGGTCGGGTGAGCAGTTCTTC
CASSFSRAGGSGEQFF
>-|TRBV5-1|few|TRBJ1-1
TGCGCCAGCACTAATTACGGGGTGAGCACTGAAGCTTTCTTT
CASTNYGVSTEAFF
>-|TRBV7-9|-|TRBJ2-1
TGTGCCAGCAGCTTAATCCTAGTAGCGGAGGCCTACAATGAGCAGTTCTTC
CASSLILVAEAYNEQFF
>-|TRBV6-1|-|TRBJ2-1
TGTGCCAGCAGTGGACAAACGTACAATGAGCAGTTCTTC
CASSGQTYNEQFF
>TRBD2|TRBV4-2|few|TRBJ2-5
TGTGCCAGCTCGCCTCACTATACTAGCGGGGGCCGAGAGACCCAGTACTTC
CASSPHYTSGGRETQYF
>TRBD2|TRBV18|few|TRBJ2-7
TGTGCCAGCTCACCGACTAGCGGGATTTACGAGCAGTACTTC
CASSPTSGIYEQYF